This entry is about one T cell receptor beta chain. The antigen remains unidentified. This CDR3 has 14 amino acids. In germline, CDR1 is LNHDA, CDR2 SQIVND (reference sequence). V lost 3 bases and J lost 6; bases outside the gene matches: 7. Each CDR3 protein is one row after TCRdb ran MiXCR on the reads. The sample has fewer than 900,000 distinct CDR3 sequences, almost 30% seen once. These data come from a study of T cell repertoires in cytomegalovirus infection. Study context: Recently described HLA-C-restricted plus well-studied HLA-B-restricted CMV epitopes were used. Both CMV infection and a matching HLA type were indicated by public TCR beta signatures.

The input for sequencing was cultured CD8+ T cells from PBMCs, taken from culture after CMV antigen stimulation. The source is a human donor in good health (CMV status not recorded). Some clones in this sample may be carry-over from other donors' samples. V and J are TRBV19 and TRBJ1-2; the match to TRBD1 covers 7 bases. DNA for the CDR3: TGTGCCAGTAGTATCTTCCGACAGGGTAATGGCTACACCTTC. Its protein is CASSIFRQGNGYTF. The variable domain in full, with the rest retrieved from reference TRBV19 and TRBJ1-2, is DGGITQSPKYLFRKEGQNVTLSCEQNLNHDAMYWYRQDPGQGLRLIYYSQIVNDFQKGDIAEGYSVSREKKESFPLTVTSAQKNPTAFYLCASSIFRQGNGYTFGSGTRLTVV.